These 5 T cell receptor beta chains share one sample of origin, sequenced in a study of PD-1 blockade in classical Hodgkin lymphoma. Here immunoSEQ multiplex PCR was the method, and the copy in TCRdb shows in-frame clones only, minus some. The table lists 20,000 to 25,000 clones, around 68% of them singletons, with 5.5% to 6.5% in the top ten. Each patient relapsed following autologous stem cell transplantation, and prior brentuximab vedotin exposure differed. Sequencing was performed on peripheral blood mononuclear cells (PBMCs), taken at baseline. These TCRs come from a human donor with classical Hodgkin lymphoma.

The rearrangement joins TRBV7-2 to TRBJ2-2; no clear D gene. The CDR3 is made up of 14 amino acids. CDR1 SGHTA and CDR2 FQGNSA come from the germline V gene. V gave up 0 bases and J gave up 4 bases, with 6 bases separating them. CDR3 protein: CASSLAARTGELFF. CDR3 DNA sequence: TGTGCCAGCAGCTTAGCGGCCCGCACCGGGGAGCTGTTTTTT.

This sequence joins TRBV6-1 and TRBJ2-7; 7 nucleotides align to TRBD1. The V segment lost 5 bases and the J segment 2 bases; nucleotides outside the gene matches: 6. This CDR3 is built from 14 residues. Germline V lookup: CDR1 MNHNS, CDR2 SASEGT. The CDR3 sequence is CASSKTGTAYEQYF. CDR3 nucleotides: TGTGCCAGCAGTAAAACCGGGACAGCCTACGAGCAGTACTTC.

The rearrangement links TRBV7-2 to TRBJ2-7; maybe TRBD1 (6 bases). Trimming removed 3 bases at V and 6 bases at J, with 27 bases between. The germline V gene encodes CDR1 SGHTA and CDR2 FQGNSA. The CDR3 runs 18 residues. CDR3 in amino acids: CASSFRILGLWGPGEQYF. Written as DNA, the CDR3 is TGTGCCAGCAGCTTCAGAATACTGGGTCTCTGGGGGCCAGGCGAGCAGTACTTC.

By sample fraction, this clone is medium-sized. This chain connects TRBV27 to TRBJ2-7, with D possibly TRBD1 on 5 matching bases. This CDR3 is 15 amino acids long. The V and J ends lost 2 bases and 0 bases respectively, with 11 bases between them. Germline-derived CDR1 and CDR2 are MNHEY and SMNVEV (reference sequence). CDR3 in DNA: TGTGCCAGCAGTTTAACCCCAGGGCTCTCCTACGAGCAGTACTTC. The encoded protein is CASSLTPGLSYEQYF.

This clone was observed once. The V and J genes are TRBV21-1 and TRBJ2-7; TRBD1, the D gene given by the table, was not confirmed from the DNA. TRBV21-1 is a documented pseudogene. The CDR3 loop spans 13 amino acids. The CDR3 here is CGQRRDRGYEQYF. CDR3 bases: TGTGGGCAGCGCCGGGACAGGGGCTACGAGCAGTACTTC.